The 28 T cell receptor beta chains below all came from one sample that was sequenced in a study of blood T cells in healthy people across ages. The second PCR ran roughly 6 to 11 cycles with a sample-barcoded 5' primer and J-beta primers. TCRdb processed the 5' RACE reads anew with MiXCR; each CDR3 protein has one entry. The sample carries 1.5 million to 2 million distinct CDR3 sequences, around 42% recorded once. The sequenced sample consisted of blood. The receptors come from a human donor in good health.

This clonotype was seen more than once but under ten times. Germline and junction disagree at one end, which may indicate a read error. The chain joins TRBV20-1 to TRBJ2-5; D may match TRBD1 or TRBD2 (5 bases each). The germline CDR1 and CDR2 sequences are DFQATT and SNEGSKA (reference sequence). This CDR3 is 13 amino acids long. CDR3 sequence (DNA): TGCAGTGCTAAGGGACGGGACCAAGAGGCCCAGTACTTC. Its translation: CSAKGRDQEAQYF.

The CDR3 sequence is CASSFFSGGYTDTQYF. The CDR3 DNA sequence: TGTGCCAGCAGCTTCTTTTCTGGGGGCTACACAGATACGCAGTATTTT. The chain recombines TRBV7-9 with TRBJ2-3; D may be TRBD1 (6 bases). The CDR3 is made up of 16 amino acids. Trimming shortened V by 3 bases and J by 2 bases, and 15 bases separated the two germline ends. Per the germline V gene, CDR1 is SEHNR and CDR2 is FQNEAQ (reference sequence).

The V gene is TRBV4-3, the J gene TRBJ1-2; D is undetermined. Trimming cost V 4 bases and J 3 bases, with 21 bases left between them. Looked up from germline, CDR1 is LGHNA and CDR2 is YSLEER. The CDR3 loop spans 17 amino acids. This CDR3 reads CASSRLLEGGGDYGYTF. CDR3 in DNA: TGCGCCAGCAGCCGCCTCCTTGAAGGAGGCGGGGACTATGGCTACACCTTC.

The rearrangement joins TRBV6-6 to TRBJ2-7, with D unresolved. Germline CDR1 reads MNHNY; CDR2 reads SVGAGI (reference sequence). This CDR3 has 13 amino acids. The V gene lost 0 bases and the J gene lost 2 bases, with 5 bases spanning the gap. Here the CDR3 reads CASSYSPAYEQYF. The CDR3 nucleotides read TGTGCCAGCAGTTACTCCCCCGCCTACGAGCAGTACTTC.

The chain couples TRBV7-2 to TRBJ1-2; a possible D gene is TRBD1 (6 bases). Between the trimmed V and J ends, which lost 11 bases and 4 bases, there was a span of 20 bases. The germline gives CDR1 SGHTA, CDR2 FQGNSA. This CDR3 comprises 14 residues. The CDR3 DNA reads as TGTGCCTGGAGTGTGAGGGGGACAACCTATGGCTACACCTTC. It specifies CAWSVRGTTYGYTF.

The chain is built from TRBV12-3 or TRBV12-4 and TRBJ2-1; no reliable D call. Trimming removed 7 bases from V and 4 bases from J, with 14 bases in between. CDR3 length: 14 amino acids. CDR3 in amino acids: CASTSRNLYNEQFF. The CDR3 DNA reads TGTGCCAGCACTTCAAGGAATTTGTACAATGAGCAGTTCTTC.

The genes are TRBV7-9 and TRBJ1-2; TRBD1 agrees at 8 bases. Germline V lookup: CDR1 SEHNR, CDR2 FQNEAQ (reference sequence). The CDR3 has 12 amino acids. Losses at the gene ends were 7 bases for V and 6 bases for J; bases not matched to a gene: 4. The CDR3 DNA reads as TGTGCCAGCACCGGGACAGGCAATGGCTACACCTTC. Encoded protein: CASTGTGNGYTF. Full variable domain (rest looked up from reference TRBV7-9 and TRBJ1-2): DTGVSQNPRHKITKRGQNVTFRCDPISEHNRLYWYRQTLGQGPEFLTYFQNEAQLEKSRLLSDRFSAERPKGSFSTLEIQRTEQGDSAMYLCASTGTGNGYTFGSGTRLTVV.

The genes are TRBV6-5 and TRBJ2-7, with D tentatively TRBD1 (5 bases). The germline gives CDR1 MNHEY, CDR2 SVGAGI. The ends were cut back, 0 bases at V and 2 bases at J, with 14 bases in the middle. This CDR3 comprises 16 residues. CDR3 nucleotides: TGTGCCAGCAGTTACTCCACAGGAGTTGATCCCTACGAGCAGTACTTC. It yields the protein CASSYSTGVDPYEQYF.

This chain joins TRBV12-3 or TRBV12-4 and TRBJ1-1; weak D call: TRBD1 (6 bases). This CDR3 region has 13 residues. Trimming took 8 bases from V and 4 from J, leaving 14 bases between them. Here the CDR3 DNA reads TGTGCCAGCCTCAGGGGTTCGGGCACTGAAGCTTTCTTT. Encoded protein: CASLRGSGTEAFF.

A word on this clonotype: Compared with germline, one end of the junction differs, possibly owing to a read error. This sequence joins TRBV20-1 and TRBJ2-3, with D unclear. CDR1 is DFQATT, CDR2 SNEGSKA, per germline (reference sequence). CDR3 length equals 14 residues. Written as DNA, the CDR3 is TGCAGTGTTAGATCCCGCCGAGGCACAGATACGCAGTATTTT. It translates to CSVRSRRGTDTQYF.

The rearrangement uses TRBV7-9 and TRBJ2-1; D perhaps matches TRBD1 (7 bases). The J call may be in error: the DNA end matches TRBJ2-7 better. This CDR3 contains 14 residues. CDR1 is SEHNR and CDR2 is FQNEAQ in the germline V gene (reference sequence). The CDR3 DNA sequence: TGTGCCAGCAGCTTAGGACAGGGAGGTGTTAAGCAGTACTTC. Residues: CASSLGQGGVKQYF.

This clonotype has just a few counts. J is TRBJ2-3 and V is TRBV7-2; unclear D gene. CDR3 length equals 13 residues. The V gene's germline CDR1 is SGHTA and CDR2 FQGNSA. V lost 5 bases and J 4 bases, leaving 10 bases between the germline ends. The CDR3 here is CASSLPWADTQYF. CDR3 bases: TGTGCCAGCAGCCTCCCCTGGGCAGATACGCAGTATTTT.

The rearrangement links TRBV7-9 to TRBJ2-1; D may correspond to TRBD1 or TRBD2 (6 bases each). Trimming left V 4 bases short and J 0 bases short, with 19 bases between. This CDR3 comprises 18 residues. From germline, CDR1 is SEHNR and CDR2 FQNEAQ (reference sequence). CDR3 loop: CASSSPGGLSYSYNEQFF. CDR3 sequence (DNA): TGTGCCAGCAGCTCCCCCGGGGGCTTATCTTACTCCTACAATGAGCAGTTCTTC.

Concerning this clonotype: One end of the junction is discordant with germline, which a read error may explain. This chain uses TRBV7-7 with TRBJ1-1, with D perhaps TRBD1 (5 bases). The CDR3 runs to 16 residues. Germline V gene sequence: CDR1 SSHAT, CDR2 FNYEAQ (reference sequence). The CDR3 protein is CASSLRGPESNTEAFF. The DNA for the CDR3 is TGTGCTAGCAGCTTAAGGGGTCCAGAGTCTAACACTGAAGCTTTCTTT.

The V call is TRBV20-1, the J call TRBJ1-5, with 8 bases lining up with TRBD1. Trimming at V came to 3 bases and at J to 4 bases, leaving 8 bases not matched to a gene. The CDR3 is 15 amino acids. Per the germline V gene, CDR1 is DFQATT and CDR2 is SNEGSKA (reference sequence). The CDR3 sequence is CSASPDREVNQPQHF. In nucleotides, the CDR3 is TGCAGTGCTAGTCCGGACAGGGAAGTAAATCAGCCCCAGCATTTT.

CDR3 in DNA: TGTGCCAGCAGCCTGACAGGGGTGCAAGGCTACACCTTC. It is translated as CASSLTGVQGYTF. V is TRBV6-5 and J is TRBJ1-2; 8 bases fit TRBD1. Germline values: CDR1 MNHEY, CDR2 SVGAGI. V trimming: 6 bases; J trimming: 8 bases; junction bases outside the gene matches: 8. The CDR3 extends over 13 amino acids.

Turning to this clonotype: An end of the junction differs from the germline gene, which may be a read error. The rearrangement links TRBV13 to TRBJ2-1; D is unclear. Germline V lookup: CDR1 PRHDT, CDR2 FYEKMQ (reference sequence). The CDR3 is 16 residues long. Here the CDR3 reads CAGSPRPLGSYNEQFF. DNA of the CDR3: TGTGCCGGCAGCCCCCGGCCCCTTGGCTCCTACAATGAGCAGTTCTTC.

The V and J genes are TRBV7-8 and TRBJ1-4; D uncertain. V was pared by 6 bases and J by 8 bases, with 10 bases between. Germline V CDR1 and CDR2: SGHVS, FQNEAQ. This CDR3 is built from 12 residues. In nucleotides, the CDR3 is TGTGCCAGCAGTCGTCTAACGGAAAAACTGTTTTTT. This gives the protein CASSRLTEKLFF. Full variable domain (missing parts from reference TRBV7-8 and TRBJ1-4): GAGVSQSPRYKVAKRGQDVALRCDPISGHVSLFWYQQALGQGPEFLTYFQNEAQLDKSGLPSDRFFAERPEGSVSTLKIQRTQQEDSAVYLCASSRLTEKLFFGSGTQLSVL.

V is TRBV10-3 and J is TRBJ2-1; D is unresolved. V lost 6 bases and J 5 bases, leaving 5 bases between the germline ends. Looked up from germline, CDR1 is ENHRY and CDR2 is SYGVKD. CDR3 length: 11 residues. The DNA for the CDR3 is TGTGCCATCAGGACCAACAATGAGCAGTTCTTC. Translating gives CAIRTNNEQFF.

This clonotype occurred many times. This chain joins TRBV29-1 and TRBJ1-6; TRBD1 aligns across 10 bases. CDR1 and CDR2 (germline): SQVTM, ANQGSEA. V was clipped by 4 bases and J by 10 bases; unmatched bases: 4. The CDR3 has 13 residues. The DNA of the CDR3 is TGCAGCGTTGGACAGGGGGCCGGGTCACCCCTCCACTTT. Amino acid sequence: CSVGQGAGSPLHF.

CDR3 DNA sequence: TGTGCCAGCAGCTCGAAGGGAGGTAGCGGGGGTGTACTTTACGAGCAGTACTTC. The encoded protein is CASSSKGGSGGVLYEQYF. The rearrangement links TRBV7-2 to TRBJ2-7; 9 positions match TRBD2. The CDR3 totals 18 residues. Germline V lookup: CDR1 SGHTA, CDR2 FQGNSA. The V segment lost 4 bases and the J segment 4 bases; nucleotides outside the gene matches: 17. The variable domain in full, with the rest retrieved from reference TRBV7-2 and TRBJ2-7, is GAGVSQSPSNKVTEKGKDVELRCDPISGHTALYWYRQSLGQGLEFLIYFQGNSAPDKSGLPSDRFSAERTGGSVSTLTIQRTQQEDSAVYLCASSSKGGSGGVLYEQYFGPGTRLTVT.

This chain joins TRBV20-1 and TRBJ2-1; 13 nucleotides align to TRBD2. The germline gives CDR1 DFQATT, CDR2 SNEGSKA (reference sequence). The CDR3 spans 14 residues. V gave up 6 bases and J gave up 7 bases; unmatched junction bases: 6. The chain's CDR3 is CSAPTSGGGNEQFF. CDR3 coding DNA: TGCAGTGCGCCTACTAGCGGGGGGGGGAATGAGCAGTTCTTC.

This clonotype was seen only a few times. The J gene is TRBJ1-5, the V gene TRBV12-3 or TRBV12-4; no clear D gene. This CDR3 is 14 amino acids long. Trimming shortened V by 0 bases and J by 5 bases, and 8 bases separated the two germline ends. The CDR3 DNA follows: TGTGCCAGCAGTTTAGCGGGCAGCTATCAGCCCCAGCATTTT. Translation: CASSLAGSYQPQHF.

The chain couples TRBV20-1 to TRBJ2-1, with 7 bases fitting TRBD2. Looked up from germline, CDR1 is DFQATT and CDR2 is SNEGSKA (reference sequence). CDR3 length: 15 amino acids. Germline trimming cut 1 base from V and 9 bases from J; bases unmatched to any gene: 12. The DNA for the CDR3 is TGCAGTGCTAGAGGGGAAGCGGGGAGGCGGGGTGAGCAGTTCTTC. Its translation: CSARGEAGRRGEQFF.

DNA of the CDR3: TGCGCCAGCAGCCAAGAACTAGTTGCCGGGGAGCTGTTTTTT. It is translated as CASSQELVAGELFF. The gene calls are TRBV4-1 and TRBJ2-2; a weak D match, TRBD2 (5 bases). V lost 0 bases and J lost 6, with 8 bases in between. CDR3 length: 14 amino acids. Germline CDR1 and CDR2: MGHRA and YSYEKL.

This clonotype was recorded at least ten times. The chain couples TRBV29-1 to TRBJ1-1; the D gene is possibly TRBD1 (6 bases). Trimming removed 7 bases from V and 4 bases from J, with 16 bases in between. The CDR3 loop spans 13 amino acids. The germline gives CDR1 SQVTM, CDR2 ANQGSEA. The CDR3 DNA sequence: TGCAGCGCCCCGGGGGGCAGGGTCACTGAAGCTTTCTTT. This encodes CSAPGGRVTEAFF.

Points on this clonotype: A read error is possible here, since a much larger clone lies one base away. The J gene is TRBJ2-7, the V gene TRBV20-1, with D tentatively TRBD2 (5 bases). The CDR3 totals 13 residues. In germline, CDR1 is DFQATT, CDR2 SNEGSKA (reference sequence). The CDR3: CSAPGSYADERYF. CDR3 nucleotide sequence: TGCAGTGCTCCGGGGTCCTACGCCGACGAGCGGTACTTC.

The chain recombines TRBV5-1 with TRBJ2-3; the match to TRBD2 covers 12 bases. Germline CDR1 and CDR2: SGHRS and YFSETQ. V shed 4 bases, J shed 2 bases, and the junction held 8 bases outside the gene matches. This CDR3 comprises 17 residues. The CDR3 spells CASSPLLAGGSTDTQYF. The DNA for the CDR3 is TGCGCCAGCAGCCCACTACTAGCGGGGGGATCCACAGATACGCAGTATTTT.